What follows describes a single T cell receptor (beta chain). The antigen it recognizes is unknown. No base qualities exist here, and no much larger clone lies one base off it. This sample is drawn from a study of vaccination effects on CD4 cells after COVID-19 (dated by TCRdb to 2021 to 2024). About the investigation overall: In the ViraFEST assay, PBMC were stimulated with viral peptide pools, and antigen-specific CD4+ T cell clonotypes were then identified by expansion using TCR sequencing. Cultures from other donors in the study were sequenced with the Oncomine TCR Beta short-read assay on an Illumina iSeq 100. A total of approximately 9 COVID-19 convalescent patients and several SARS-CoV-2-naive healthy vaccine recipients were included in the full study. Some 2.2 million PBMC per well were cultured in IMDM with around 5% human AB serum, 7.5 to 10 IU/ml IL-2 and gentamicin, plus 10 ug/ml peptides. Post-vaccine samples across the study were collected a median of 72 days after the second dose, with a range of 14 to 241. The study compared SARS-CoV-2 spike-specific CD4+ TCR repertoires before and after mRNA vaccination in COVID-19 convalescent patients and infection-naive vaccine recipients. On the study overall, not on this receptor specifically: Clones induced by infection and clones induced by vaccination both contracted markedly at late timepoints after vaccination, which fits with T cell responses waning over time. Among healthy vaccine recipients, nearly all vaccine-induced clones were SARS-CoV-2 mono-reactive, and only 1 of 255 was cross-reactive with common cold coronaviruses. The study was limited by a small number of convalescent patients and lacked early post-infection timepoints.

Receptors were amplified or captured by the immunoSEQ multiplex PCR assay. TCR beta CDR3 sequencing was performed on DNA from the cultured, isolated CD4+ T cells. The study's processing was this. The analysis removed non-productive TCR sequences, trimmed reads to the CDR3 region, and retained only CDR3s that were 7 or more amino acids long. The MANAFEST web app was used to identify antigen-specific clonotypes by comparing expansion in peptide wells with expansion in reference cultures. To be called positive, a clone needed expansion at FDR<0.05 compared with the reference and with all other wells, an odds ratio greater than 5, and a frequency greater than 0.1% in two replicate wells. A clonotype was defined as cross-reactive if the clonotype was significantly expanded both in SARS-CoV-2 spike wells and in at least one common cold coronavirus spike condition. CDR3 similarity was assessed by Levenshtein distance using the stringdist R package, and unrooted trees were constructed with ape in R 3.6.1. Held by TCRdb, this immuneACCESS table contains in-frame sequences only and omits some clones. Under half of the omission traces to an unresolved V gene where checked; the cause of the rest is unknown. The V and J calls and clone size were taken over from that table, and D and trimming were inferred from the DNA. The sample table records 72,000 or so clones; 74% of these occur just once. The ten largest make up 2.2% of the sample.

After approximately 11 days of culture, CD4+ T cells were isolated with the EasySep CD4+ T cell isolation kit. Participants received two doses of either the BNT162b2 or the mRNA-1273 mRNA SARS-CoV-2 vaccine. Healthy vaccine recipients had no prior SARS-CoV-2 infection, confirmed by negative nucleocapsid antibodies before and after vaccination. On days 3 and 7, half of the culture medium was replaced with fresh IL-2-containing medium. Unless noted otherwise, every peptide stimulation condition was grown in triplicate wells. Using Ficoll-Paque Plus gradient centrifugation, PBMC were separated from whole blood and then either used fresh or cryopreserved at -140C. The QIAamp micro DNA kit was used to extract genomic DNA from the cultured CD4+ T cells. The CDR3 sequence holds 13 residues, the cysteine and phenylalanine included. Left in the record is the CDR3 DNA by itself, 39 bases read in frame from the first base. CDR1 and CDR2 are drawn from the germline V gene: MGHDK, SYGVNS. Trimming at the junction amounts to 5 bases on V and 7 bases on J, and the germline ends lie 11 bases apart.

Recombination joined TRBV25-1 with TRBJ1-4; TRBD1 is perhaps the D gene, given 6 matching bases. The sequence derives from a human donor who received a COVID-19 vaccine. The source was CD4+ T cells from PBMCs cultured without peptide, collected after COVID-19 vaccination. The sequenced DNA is TGTGCCAGCAGTTACAGGGTGGGTGAAAAACTGTTTTTT. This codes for CASSYRVGEKLFF.